A selection of T cell receptor beta chains follows, all from one sample in a study of blood T cells in healthy people across ages. MiXCR, run by TCRdb on the 5' RACE reads, gives a single entry per CDR3 protein. The table includes about 800,000 distinct CDR3 sequences, about 25% detected once. These data were also filed under a second study, of T cells of mothers and their children.

Source material: blood. Source of these receptors: a boy between 10 and 17 years old in good health. Both conserved end residues are part of each CDR3. The order of the fields is D gene, clone size, J gene, V gene, CDR3 DNA, CDR3 protein. A D gene is named only where the DNA matches it firmly. Not all rows give a size; the values are once, few, many and, for expanded clones, a class.

d_gene: .
abundance: once
j_gene: TRBJ2-3
v_gene: TRBV4-3
CDR3nt: TGCGCCAGCAGCTATAGCGGAAGGCATGCAGATACGCAGTATTTT
CDR3aa: CASSYSGRHADTQYF

d_gene: .
abundance: .
j_gene: TRBJ1-5
v_gene: TRBV6-6
CDR3nt: TGTGCCAGCGGATCCGGTGGGGCCCAGCATTTT
CDR3aa: CASGSGGAQHF

d_gene: TRBD1
abundance: .
j_gene: TRBJ2-1
v_gene: TRBV10-3
CDR3nt: TGTGCCATCAGCATTTCCCGGGACAGCTACAATGAGCAGTTCTTC
CDR3aa: CAISISRDSYNEQFF

d_gene: .
abundance: .
j_gene: TRBJ1-4
v_gene: TRBV27
CDR3nt: TGTGCCAGCAGTTTGCAGGGTCCGCGTGGTGAAAAACTGTTTTTT
CDR3aa: CASSLQGPRGEKLFF

d_gene: .
abundance: .
j_gene: TRBJ1-2
v_gene: TRBV2
CDR3nt: TGTGCCAGCAGTGGGGAATTCACCTATGGCTACACCTTC
CDR3aa: CASSGEFTYGYTF

d_gene: .
abundance: few
j_gene: TRBJ1-2
v_gene: TRBV20-1
CDR3nt: TGCAGTGCTTCAGACGGCTATGAGGGCTACACCTTC
CDR3aa: CSASDGYEGYTF

d_gene: TRBD2
abundance: few
j_gene: TRBJ2-7
v_gene: TRBV6-5
CDR3nt: TGTGCCAGCAGTTCCCAAGCGGGAGGGCCCCACGAGCAGTACTTC
CDR3aa: CASSSQAGGPHEQYF

d_gene: .
abundance: few
j_gene: TRBJ1-5
v_gene: TRBV20-1
CDR3nt: TGCAGTGCTAGAGTGGGGGGGAGCAATCAGCCCCAGCATTTT
CDR3aa: CSARVGGSNQPQHF

d_gene: TRBD1
abundance: .
j_gene: TRBJ2-7
v_gene: TRBV29-1
CDR3nt: TGCAGCGTTGGGAAGGGGGCTTACTACGAGCAGTACTTC
CDR3aa: CSVGKGAYYEQYF

d_gene: .
abundance: .
j_gene: TRBJ1-4
v_gene: TRBV5-1
CDR3nt: TGCGCCAGCACACAGGGAACAACTAATGAAAAACTGTTTTTT
CDR3aa: CASTQGTTNEKLFF

d_gene: .
abundance: .
j_gene: TRBJ2-5
v_gene: TRBV13
CDR3nt: TGTGCCAGCAGACCTACGCGGACGGGGGAAGAGACCCAGTACTTC
CDR3aa: CASRPTRTGEETQYF

d_gene: .
abundance: .
j_gene: TRBJ2-5
v_gene: TRBV7-2
CDR3nt: TGTGCCAGCAGAAGACAGGCCCCCCCAGAGACCCAGTACTTC
CDR3aa: CASRRQAPPETQYF

d_gene: .
abundance: .
j_gene: TRBJ1-5
v_gene: TRBV28
CDR3nt: TGTGCCACCAGAGCCGGGAACCAGCCCCAGCATTTT
CDR3aa: CATRAGNQPQHF

d_gene: .
abundance: few
j_gene: TRBJ2-7
v_gene: TRBV19
CDR3nt: TGTGCCAGTAGTTCGCCGGGCGAGCAGTACTTC
CDR3aa: CASSSPGEQYF

d_gene: .
abundance: .
j_gene: TRBJ2-7
v_gene: TRBV19
CDR3nt: TGTGCCAGCAAACCGGGTAATAACCCCGTCTACGAGCAGTACTTC
CDR3aa: CASKPGNNPVYEQYF

d_gene: .
abundance: many
j_gene: TRBJ1-4
v_gene: TRBV9
CDR3nt: TGTGCCAGCAGCGCATTAGGTGGGGTTACTAATGAAAAACTGTTTTTT
CDR3aa: CASSALGGVTNEKLFF

d_gene: .
abundance: once
j_gene: TRBJ2-7
v_gene: TRBV10-3
CDR3nt: TGTGCCATCCGGGGGACGCATTTATACGAGCAGTACTTC
CDR3aa: CAIRGTHLYEQYF

d_gene: TRBD2
abundance: few
j_gene: TRBJ2-7
v_gene: TRBV7-2
CDR3nt: TGTGCCAGCACTAAGGGACTAGCGGGAGATAACGAGCAGTACTTC
CDR3aa: CASTKGLAGDNEQYF

d_gene: TRBD1
abundance: many
j_gene: TRBJ1-5
v_gene: TRBV12-3/TRBV12-4
CDR3nt: TGTGCCAGCAGTTCAAGGACAGGGAATAGCAATCAGCCCCAGCATTTT
CDR3aa: CASSSRTGNSNQPQHF

d_gene: TRBD2
abundance: few
j_gene: TRBJ2-1
v_gene: TRBV7-2
CDR3nt: TGTGCCAGCAGCTTAGTGACTAGCGGGGGGGCAGAGCAGTTCTTC
CDR3aa: CASSLVTSGGAEQFF

d_gene: .
abundance: .
j_gene: TRBJ2-1
v_gene: TRBV9
CDR3nt: TGTGCCAGCAGCCCCAGAGGCAGGGACAATGAGCAGTTCTTC
CDR3aa: CASSPRGRDNEQFF

d_gene: .
abundance: few
j_gene: TRBJ2-2
v_gene: TRBV7-8
CDR3nt: TGTGCCAGCAGCTTAATAGTCGGTTACGGGGAGCTGTTTTTT
CDR3aa: CASSLIVGYGELFF

d_gene: TRBD2
abundance: .
j_gene: TRBJ2-1
v_gene: TRBV7-2
CDR3nt: TGTGCCAGCAGTCAGCGGGAGGGCTCCTACAATGAGCAGTTCTTC
CDR3aa: CASSQREGSYNEQFF

d_gene: .
abundance: few
j_gene: TRBJ2-1
v_gene: TRBV6-2/TRBV6-3
CDR3nt: TGTGCCAGCAGGGAGGCCGGGGACAATGAGCAGTTCTTC
CDR3aa: CASREAGDNEQFF

d_gene: .
abundance: .
j_gene: TRBJ2-3
v_gene: TRBV27
CDR3nt: TGTGCCAGCAGTAGACAGTCCGCAGATACGCAGTATTTT
CDR3aa: CASSRQSADTQYF

d_gene: .
abundance: few
j_gene: TRBJ2-7
v_gene: TRBV4-2
CDR3nt: TGTGCCAGCAGCCAAGACATCGAGCAGTACTTC
CDR3aa: CASSQDIEQYF

d_gene: TRBD1
abundance: few
j_gene: TRBJ2-7
v_gene: TRBV12-5
CDR3nt: TGTGCTAGTGGTTCACTAGACAGGGAGCAGGCAAACCCCTACGAGCAGTACTTC
CDR3aa: CASGSLDREQANPYEQYF

d_gene: .
abundance: few
j_gene: TRBJ2-7
v_gene: TRBV6-1
CDR3nt: TGTGCCAGCAGTGATGGGACATCGTGGGCCTACGAGCAGTACTTC
CDR3aa: CASSDGTSWAYEQYF

d_gene: .
abundance: .
j_gene: TRBJ1-6
v_gene: TRBV6-5
CDR3nt: TGTGCCAGCAGACTCAGTAACAATTCACCCCTCCACTTT
CDR3aa: CASRLSNNSPLHF

d_gene: .
abundance: few
j_gene: TRBJ2-5
v_gene: TRBV3-1
CDR3nt: TGTGCCAGCAGCCGGAGGAAGGGCCCACAAGAGACCCAGTACTTC
CDR3aa: CASSRRKGPQETQYF

d_gene: TRBD1
abundance: .
j_gene: TRBJ2-5
v_gene: TRBV7-3
CDR3nt: TGTGCCAGCAGACTAACAGGGGCTCTCCAAGAGACCCAGTACTTC
CDR3aa: CASRLTGALQETQYF

d_gene: .
abundance: .
j_gene: TRBJ1-1
v_gene: TRBV18
CDR3nt: TGTGCCAGCTCACCACAGGGTGGGGACACTGAAGCTTTCTTT
CDR3aa: CASSPQGGDTEAFF

d_gene: TRBD1
abundance: few
j_gene: TRBJ1-6
v_gene: TRBV27
CDR3nt: TGTGCCAGCAGTCCCCCGACAGGGGCCTCAGCGCCCCTCCACTTT
CDR3aa: CASSPPTGASAPLHF

d_gene: .
abundance: .
j_gene: TRBJ2-7
v_gene: TRBV20-1
CDR3nt: TGCAGTGCTTACGACTACGAGCAGTACTTC
CDR3aa: CSAYDYEQYF

d_gene: .
abundance: once
j_gene: TRBJ1-1
v_gene: TRBV7-9
CDR3nt: TGTGCCAGCAGCTTAGGGCAGACCTTGAACACTGAAGCTTTCTTC
CDR3aa: CASSLGQTLNTEAFF

d_gene: .
abundance: .
j_gene: TRBJ1-2
v_gene: TRBV20-1
CDR3nt: TGCAGTGCCAGCAAGTTGGAAGTCGACTATGGCTACACCTTC
CDR3aa: CSASKLEVDYGYTF

d_gene: .
abundance: .
j_gene: TRBJ1-1
v_gene: TRBV29-1
CDR3nt: TGCAGCGTTGAAGTACCGGGCCCTGAAGCTTTCTTT
CDR3aa: CSVEVPGPEAFF

d_gene: .
abundance: few
j_gene: TRBJ2-3
v_gene: TRBV7-2
CDR3nt: TGTGCCAGCAGCCCCTTTCAGGGAATTAGGACAGATACGCAGTATTTT
CDR3aa: CASSPFQGIRTDTQYF

d_gene: TRBD1
abundance: few
j_gene: TRBJ1-1
v_gene: TRBV5-1
CDR3nt: TGCGCCAGCAGCCGGACAGGGGGCGAGAACACTGAAGCTTTCTTT
CDR3aa: CASSRTGGENTEAFF

d_gene: TRBD1
abundance: .
j_gene: TRBJ2-3
v_gene: TRBV4-1
CDR3nt: TGCGCCAGCAGCCAGGACAGGGCCGGAGATACGCAGTATTTT
CDR3aa: CASSQDRAGDTQYF

d_gene: TRBD1
abundance: few
j_gene: TRBJ1-1
v_gene: TRBV27
CDR3nt: TGTGCCAGCAGTTCCCCGACAGGGACTGAAGCTTTCTTT
CDR3aa: CASSSPTGTEAFF

d_gene: .
abundance: .
j_gene: TRBJ2-3
v_gene: TRBV14
CDR3nt: TGTGCCAGCAGCGGCCGGAGAGGGGATACGCAGTATTTT
CDR3aa: CASSGRRGDTQYF

d_gene: .
abundance: few
j_gene: TRBJ2-5
v_gene: TRBV4-1
CDR3nt: TGCGCCAGCAGCCAAGATATCTGGCTTGAGGGAGACGTGGAGACCCAGTACTTC
CDR3aa: CASSQDIWLEGDVETQYF

d_gene: TRBD1
abundance: .
j_gene: TRBJ2-1
v_gene: TRBV6-4
CDR3nt: TGTGCCAGCAGTGACCAACAGGGGTCCTACAATGAGCAGTTCTTC
CDR3aa: CASSDQQGSYNEQFF

d_gene: TRBD1
abundance: .
j_gene: TRBJ1-2
v_gene: TRBV29-1
CDR3nt: TGCAGCGTTACCGGACAGGACGGCTACACCTTC
CDR3aa: CSVTGQDGYTF